This T cell receptor beta chain came from a study of a mutant IDH1 vaccine in newly diagnosed glioma. Sequencing used immunoSEQ multiplex PCR; TCRdb keeps in-frame clones, though not all of them. The sample consists of 25,000 to 40,000 clones, about 73% of them appearing once. About this clone itself: Its antigen is as yet unknown.

The V and J ends lost 4 bases and 4 bases respectively, with 7 bases between them. This CDR3 comprises 11 residues. Germline CDR1 is SQVTM and CDR2 is ANQGSEA. Time point described: week 11, during vaccination. A 20-mer mutant IDH1 peptide at 300 ug was injected subcutaneously with topical imiquimod. Astrocytomas found in donors were new, WHO grade 3 or 4, IDH1-mutant and ATRX-lost. The sequencing here drew on PBMCs, taken from a glioma patient whose treatment included an IDH1 peptide vaccine. This sequence joins TRBV29-1 and TRBJ1-1, with D unclear. The sequence derives from a man aged 25-45 years with glioma. CDR3 sequence reads: CSVGWVTEAFF. The CDR3 bases are TGCAGCGTTGGGTGGGTCACTGAAGCTTTCTTT.